This T cell receptor (beta chain) appears in the sequencing data of a study of Ad26.COV2.S vaccination and SARS-CoV-2 variants. Study conclusions and caveats: Researchers cautioned that TCR breadth and depth analyses may have underestimated total T cell responses. Vaccine recipients surpassed placebo recipients in spike-specific TCR breadth.

Assay: immunoSEQ multiplex PCR; the TCRdb copy retains only in-frame clones and omits some. Of about 680,000 clones listed, around 92% were seen once; the top ten hold approximately 1.5%. Losses at the gene ends were 2 bases for V and 1 base for J; bases not matched to a gene: 4. Germline values: CDR1 SGDLS, CDR2 YYNGEE. The CDR3 length is 16 residues. Treatment specified: around 19 received Ad26.COV2.S at low or high dose, single or two shots; about 5 received placebo; per-sample allocation not given. Collection of the samples took place on day 63 after the first injection of vaccine or placebo. With respect to this clone: Its antigen is unknown.

The V and J genes are TRBV9 and TRBJ2-3, with 10 bases fitting TRBD2. The origin of this receptor is a person between 18 and 65 years old who received the Ad26.COV2.S COVID-19 vaccine or a placebo. The source material was peripheral blood, sampled in a trial of Ad26.COV2.S vaccine versus placebo. CDR3 DNA: TGTGCCAGCAGCGTCACGACTAGCGGGCGCACAGATACGCAGTATTTT. It codes for CASSVTTSGRTDTQYF.